Listed below are T cell receptor beta chains from one sample, sequenced in a study of shared clonotypes between healthy human individuals. Profiled with immunoSEQ multiplex PCR; TCRdb holds only in-frame clones, not every one. Altogether about 2.4 million clones are present, under 95% being singletons, with the ten largest covering about 0.38%. The specimen was naive CD4+ T cells from PBMCs. These receptors came from a man aged 18 to 30 in good health. Some clones in this sample may be carry-over from other donors' samples. Both conserved end residues are part of each CDR3. Fields, in order: V gene, CDR3 length, CDR3 protein.

TRBV4-1	19	CASSQGSGLAGILQETQYF
TRBV5-1	16	CASSLGLLGDTDTQYF
TRBV10-3	12	CAICPSTGEQFF
TRBV29-1	13	CSVRRTGANVLTF
TRBV7-3	13	CASSLGPRETQYF
TRBV6-1	15	CASRDYSGSSYEQYF
TRBV6-4	16	CARWRLAGGNTGELFF
TRBV28	15	CASSLGGSLEYEQYF
TRBV29-1	13	CSVRTSGTNEQFF
TRBV6-5	14	CASHRGDRYTEAFF
TRBV15	14	CATSSRTVSQPQHF
TRBV7-8	16	CASSSLVTGGRQPQHF
TRBV18	15	CASSPPGSLRGEAFF
TRBV28	17	CASSLTWGAGGINEQFF
TRBV7-9	14	CASKGWEGTDTQYF
TRBV5-1	14	CASSYMQGRDEQFF
TRBV9	15	CASSHAAAPQDTQYF
TRBV5-6	19	CASSRGVRTGEASNQPQHF
TRBV15	16	CATSRPTTEANYGYTF
TRBV28	13	CASSLSQAPKAFF
TRBV28	13	CASSFPGSDTQYF
TRBV7-9	17	CASSLGTAANGPREQYF
TRBV18	16	CASSLLTGGAGEKLFF
TRBV28	12	CASSVTGQPQHF
TRBV10-3	16	CAISESGSDISREQFF
TRBV5-4	15	CASSLGTGNTDTQYF
TRBV2	11	CASRLTLGAFF
TRBV7-2	15	CASSLRQGVLYGYTF
TRBV30	11	CAWSEAYEQYF
TRBV18	14	CASSPTGSRETQYF
TRBV5-4	14	CASRRTGNTGELFF
TRBV11-2	14	CASSRDWDNYEQYF
TRBV10-3	15	CAISSGTGVRETQYF
TRBV7-2	15	CASSLGGRAGETQYF
TRBV5-1	15	CASREVHSATDTQYF
TRBV7-2	14	CASSGEAGTYEQYF
TRBV14	13	CASSQVTVYEQYF
TRBV2	14	CASSVVGTVYGYTF
TRBV5-1	14	CASSLEGSGYEQYF
TRBV27	14	CASSLWGSQETQYF
TRBV6-1	15	CASSEERNSYNEQFF
TRBV7-2	15	CASSLARGGNTEAFF
TRBV5-5	14	CASSLLPGPYEQYF
TRBV18	14	CASSPTDSSDTQYF
TRBV5-4	14	CASSSRQGTDTQYF
TRBV30	12	CAWGSDDSEQYF
TRBV11-2	14	CASSHRRLNTEAFF
TRBV6-5	12	CATGQGEGGYTF
TRBV7-9	12	CASSFKQGPQHF
TRBV19	13	CASSTNRGSTQHF
TRBV5-5	15	CASSIGGQGIYGYTF
TRBV6-5	14	CASSYLGGNQPQHF